The 21 T cell receptor beta chains listed next were all sequenced from one sample in a study of blood T cells in healthy people across ages. A second PCR, run for about 6 to 11 cycles, used a sample-barcoded 5' primer plus a J-beta primer mix. TCRdb analysed the 5' RACE reads with MiXCR anew, one entry per CDR3 protein. The repertoire holds about 1.5 million distinct CDR3 sequences, with approximately 42% as singletons. The sample taken for sequencing was blood. These receptors were obtained from a woman aged 18-29 years in good health.

The chain uses TRBV6-5 and TRBJ1-1; 7 bases agree with TRBD1. V gave up 0 bases and J gave up 0 bases; unmatched junction bases: 4. Per the germline V gene, CDR1 is MNHEY and CDR2 is SVGAGI. The CDR3 is 16 amino acids. CDR3 bases: TGTGCCAGCAGTTACTCGCGGGACAGTTTGAACACTGAAGCTTTCTTT. Its protein is CASSYSRDSLNTEAFF.

In its sample, this clonotype was seen a few times. The rearrangement joins TRBV5-1 to TRBJ2-1; 9 positions match TRBD1. J was trimmed by 4 bases and V by 4 bases; bases with no gene match: 12. The CDR3 covers 17 residues. The germline V gene has CDR1 SGHRS and CDR2 YFSETQ. The CDR3 protein is CASSPPNRDREYNEQFF. For the CDR3, the DNA is TGCGCCAGCAGCCCGCCTAACCGGGACAGGGAATACAATGAGCAGTTCTTC.

This chain connects TRBV12-3 or TRBV12-4 to TRBJ1-5; D is undetermined. V gave up 3 bases and J gave up 2 bases, with 11 bases separating them. CDR3 size: 15 residues. The CDR3: CASSFQTQRNQPQHF. CDR3 coding DNA: TGTGCCAGCAGTTTCCAGACCCAGCGCAATCAGCCCCAGCATTTT.

The chain combines TRBV27 with TRBJ1-2, with 7 bases fitting TRBD1. This CDR3 has 15 residues. Germline V gene sequence: CDR1 MNHEY, CDR2 SMNVEV (reference sequence). With V trimmed by 2 bases and J by 5 bases, 8 bases remained unmatched. The CDR3 loop is CASSLIPEGAYGYTF. DNA of the CDR3: TGTGCCAGCAGTTTAATCCCCGAGGGGGCGTATGGCTACACCTTC.

This chain uses TRBV4-3 with TRBJ1-1; no reliable D call. V lost 0 bases and J 7 bases, leaving 9 bases between the germline ends. Germline CDR1 is LGHNA and CDR2 is YSLEER. There are 13 residues in the CDR3. CDR3 in amino acids: CASSQDYGSEAFF. The CDR3 region has the DNA TGCGCCAGCAGCCAAGATTACGGGAGTGAAGCTTTCTTT.

This chain joins TRBV7-9 and TRBJ2-2; TRBD1 aligns across 7 bases. With V trimmed by 7 bases and J by 4 bases, 6 bases remained unmatched. Germline CDR1 and CDR2: SEHNR and FQNEAQ (reference sequence). The CDR3 runs 14 residues. The CDR3 here is CASTLQGTTGELFF. The CDR3 nucleotides are TGTGCCAGCACCCTACAGGGGACCACCGGGGAGCTGTTTTTT.

This clonotype was seen more than once but under ten times. The J gene is TRBJ1-2, the V gene TRBV7-9; TRBD1 matches 9 bases. V dropped 5 bases and J dropped 6; count of bases not matched to a gene: 7. Per the germline V gene, CDR1 is SEHNR and CDR2 is FQNEAQ (reference sequence). There are 14 residues in the CDR3. In nucleotides, the CDR3 is TGTGCCAGCAGCCACTCACAGGGGGCACATGGCTACACCTTC. Its protein product is CASSHSQGAHGYTF.

Only a few counts were recorded for this clonotype. This rearrangement joins TRBV4-3 to TRBJ1-6; D gene uncertain. Trimming left V 4 bases short and J 8 bases short, with 15 bases between. Germline CDR1 and CDR2: LGHNA and YSLEER. The CDR3 contains 15 residues. The CDR3 here is CASSLERHPDSPLHF. The CDR3 nucleotides read TGCGCCAGCAGCCTCGAGCGCCATCCCGATTCACCCCTCCACTTT.

The CDR3 sequence: CASSPRSSGSNQPQHF. The CDR3 DNA is TGTGCCAGCAGCCCACGATCGAGCGGGAGCAATCAGCCCCAGCATTTT. The rearrangement uses TRBV6-6 and TRBJ1-5; D remains ambiguous. This CDR3 is built from 16 residues. V was shortened by 6 bases and J by 1 base, with 16 bases between the two germline ends. Germline assignment: CDR1 MNHNY and CDR2 SVGAGI (reference sequence).

The table lists this clonotype with a few counts. The chain links TRBV7-2 to TRBJ2-5; TRBD2 is a possible D gene (7 bases). CDR3 length equals 16 residues. Germline CDR1 SGHTA, CDR2 FQGNSA. Trimming pared 6 bases from V and 4 bases from J, leaving 21 bases between. The DNA for the CDR3 is TGTGCCAGCAGTCTCGTCGGGGGGACAATAGGAGAGACCCAGTACTTC. Residues: CASSLVGGTIGETQYF.

The genes are TRBV27 and TRBJ2-1; 9 bases are shared with TRBD1. The J call is in doubt because the DNA end fits TRBJ2-7 better. There are 14 residues in the CDR3. Germline CDR1 reads MNHEY; CDR2 reads SMNVEV (reference sequence). Written as DNA, the CDR3 is TGTGCCAGCAGCGATGGACAGGGGTACAATGAGCAGTACTTC. This codes for CASSDGQGYNEQYF.

This clonotype was detected once. V is TRBV7-2 and J is TRBJ2-4, with 10 bases lining up with TRBD2. The better agreement between TRBJ2-7 and the DNA end casts doubt on the J call. Germline CDR1 SGHTA, CDR2 FQGNSA. The CDR3 is 18 residues long. CDR3 in amino acids: CASSLPASGGLTSYEQYF. CDR3 DNA: TGTGCCAGCAGCTTACCGGCTAGCGGGGGACTCACCTCCTACGAGCAGTACTTC.

This chain connects TRBV10-3 to TRBJ2-5; D is perhaps TRBD2 (6 bases). The CDR3 has 13 residues. Per the germline V gene, CDR1 is ENHRY and CDR2 is SYGVKD. V was cut by 11 bases and J by 11 bases, with 24 bases left in between. CDR3 sequence: CAVLRGSGYEQYF. The DNA of the CDR3 is TGTGCCGTTCTAAGGGGTAGCGGTTATGAGCAGTACTTC.

The chain recombines TRBV11-2 with TRBJ1-1, with TRBD1 identical over 7 bases. The CDR3 totals 16 residues. Germline lookup yields CDR1 SGHAT and CDR2 FQNNGV. Trimming removed 5 bases from V and 1 base from J; junction bases left unmatched: 10. The CDR3 coding sequence is TGTGCCAGCAGCCCCTGGACAGGTTCTTGGAACACTGAAGCTTTCTTT. Translated, it gives CASSPWTGSWNTEAFF.

The chain has TRBV20-1 and TRBJ2-7, with D unclear. V was cut by 0 bases and J by 3 bases, with 18 bases left in between. The CDR3 has 16 residues. The germline V gene encodes CDR1 DFQATT and CDR2 SNEGSKA (reference sequence). As DNA, the CDR3 is TGCAGTGCTAGAGATCCCGAGACGCAAGACGGCTACGAGCAGTACTTC. Protein product: CSARDPETQDGYEQYF.

The CDR3 DNA reads as TGCGCCAGCAGCCCGGCCCCTTTAGCAACTAATGAAAAACTGTTTTTT. It encodes CASSPAPLATNEKLFF. The chain couples TRBV4-1 to TRBJ1-4; no definite D call. This CDR3 is built from 16 residues. The V end lost 4 bases, the J end lost 0 bases, and 12 bases lay between the germline ends. Germline V CDR1 and CDR2: MGHRA, YSYEKL.

The chain carries TRBV5-5 and TRBJ2-1, with D perhaps given as TRBD1 or TRBD2 (5 bases each). The J call may be in error: the DNA end matches TRBJ2-7 better. The length of the CDR3 is 17 residues. CDR1 and CDR2 from the germline V gene are SGHKS and YYEKEE (reference sequence). CDR3 nucleotides: TGTGCCAGCAGCTTGGGAATGCCAGGGAGCTCCTACAATGAGCAGTACTTC. Encoded protein: CASSLGMPGSSYNEQYF.

In nucleotides, the CDR3 is TGCAGTGCAGCCCTAGGGTACAATGAGCAGTACTTC. Translating gives CSAALGYNEQYF. The chain employs TRBV20-1 and TRBJ2-1; no reliable D call. The last part of the DNA fits TRBJ2-7 better; the J call may be wrong. The CDR3 extends over 12 amino acids. The germline V gene has CDR1 DFQATT and CDR2 SNEGSKA (reference sequence).

This clonotype was detected only a few times. The chain couples TRBV3-1 to TRBJ1-1; no definite D call. The germline V gene encodes CDR1 LGHDT and CDR2 YNNKEL (reference sequence). This CDR3 has 14 amino acids. Trimming removed 3 bases at V and 3 bases at J, with 11 bases between. The CDR3, as DNA: TGTGCCAGCAGCCAGTGGGTGCTAGACACTGAAGCTTTCTTT. It encodes CASSQWVLDTEAFF.

The chain carries TRBV21-1 and TRBJ2-6; the table's TRBD1 call for D was not verified on the DNA. TRBV21-1 is tagged as a pseudogene. This CDR3 spans 16 amino acids. CDR3 sequence reads: CASSWVRGGGANVLTF. CDR3 nucleotides: TGTGCCAGCAGCTGGGTCAGGGGAGGAGGGGCCAACGTCCTGACTTTC.

The genes are TRBV27 and TRBJ1-5, with a possible D match to TRBD1 (5 bases). The CDR3 extends over 12 amino acids. CDR1 MNHEY and CDR2 SMNVEV come from the germline V gene (reference sequence). Trimming took off 5 bases at V and 9 bases at J, with 11 bases between the two ends. The CDR3 reads CASSPRGGPQHF. Here the CDR3 DNA reads TGTGCCAGCAGTCCCCGTGGGGGGCCCCAGCATTTT.